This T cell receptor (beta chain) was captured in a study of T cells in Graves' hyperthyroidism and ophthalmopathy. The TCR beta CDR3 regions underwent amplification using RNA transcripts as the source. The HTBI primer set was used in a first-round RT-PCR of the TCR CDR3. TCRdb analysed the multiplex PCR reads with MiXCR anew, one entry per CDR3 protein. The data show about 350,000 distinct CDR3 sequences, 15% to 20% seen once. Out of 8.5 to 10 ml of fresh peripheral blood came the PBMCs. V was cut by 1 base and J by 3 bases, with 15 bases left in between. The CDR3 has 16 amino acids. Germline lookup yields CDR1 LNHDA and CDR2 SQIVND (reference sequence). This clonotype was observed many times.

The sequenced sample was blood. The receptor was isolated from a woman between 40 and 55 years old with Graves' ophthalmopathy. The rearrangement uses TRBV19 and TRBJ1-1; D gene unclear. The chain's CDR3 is CASSIVKFGLDTEAFF. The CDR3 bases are TGTGCCAGTAGTATAGTGAAGTTCGGGCTGGACACTGAAGCTTTCTTT.